This T cell receptor beta chain emerged from a study of blood T cell repertoires in COVID-19. About the research overall: From the United States, Italy and Spain came samples of acute and convalescent COVID-19. PBMCs, B-cell-depleted T cells, or T cells provided the cDNA or gDNA that made up the material.

The authors' processing: Amplification of reference gene primers was used by the study to estimate nucleated cell counts. The data were produced by immunoSEQ multiplex PCR, yet TCRdb's version contains in-frame clones alone and is incomplete. The V and J calls and clone size are taken from that table; D and trimming were inferred from the DNA. The sample includes tens of thousands of clones, about 86% of them seen just once. V dropped 5 bases and J dropped 2 bases, with 19 bases sitting between them. Germline V lookup: CDR1 SGHTA, CDR2 FQGNSA. This CDR3 region has 17 residues. Patients at the Seattle site were enrolled during active infection and followed longitudinally.

The rearrangement links TRBV7-2 to TRBJ1-5, with D maybe TRBD1 (5 bases). This clonotype was obtained from a man older than 75 with COVID-19, enrolled during active disease. Input material: peripheral blood. CDR3 protein: CASSPMGGFRGNQPQHF. DNA for the CDR3: TGTGCCAGCAGCCCAATGGGGGGGTTCAGAGGCAATCAGCCCCAGCATTTT.